One sample yielded the 29 T cell receptor beta chains listed below, sequenced in a study of T-cell memory formation after mild COVID-19. MiXCR, run by TCRdb on the 5' RACE reads, gives a single entry per CDR3 protein. The repertoire holds around 180,000 distinct CDR3 sequences, with less than 20% as singletons. Specimen: PBMCs or a T cell subset sorted from them (not recorded which). Receptors originate from a man aged 18 to 30 who had mild COVID-19 (a few samples of this study predate the infection). Cell type and time point are not known.

In this sample, this clonotype turned up a few times. The chain combines TRBV6-5 with TRBJ1-1, with 7 bases lining up with TRBD1. The CDR3 sequence is 16 residues long. J gave up 3 bases and V 6 bases, and 13 bases lay outside the gene matches. Looked up from germline, CDR1 is MNHEY and CDR2 is SVGAGI. The CDR3 is CASSAPQGEADTEAFF. The CDR3 nucleotides are TGTGCCAGCAGCGCACCCCAGGGGGAAGCGGACACTGAAGCTTTCTTT.

There are many counts of this clonotype. The V call is TRBV18, the J call TRBJ1-5; D unresolved. In germline, CDR1 is KGHSH, CDR2 LQKENI. V shed 3 bases and J shed 0 bases, with 12 bases lying between them. The CDR3 runs to 16 residues. CDR3 amino acids: CASSPGIRYSNQPQHF. DNA of the CDR3: TGTGCCAGCTCACCGGGGATACGCTATAGCAATCAGCCCCAGCATTTT.

The chain links TRBV5-5 to TRBJ2-7; D may be TRBD1 or TRBD2 (5 bases each). Per germline, CDR1 SGHKS and CDR2 YYEKEE (reference sequence). This CDR3 has 14 amino acids. Trimming cost V 4 bases and J 8 bases, with 19 bases left between them. This CDR3 is CASSLAVWDRKQYV. CDR3 in DNA: TGTGCCAGCAGCCTGGCGGTGTGGGACCGGAAGCAGTACGTC.

V is TRBV6-5 and J is TRBJ1-6; 12 bases line up with TRBD1. CDR3 length: 15 residues. With 6 bases clipped from V and 5 bases from J, the junction kept 2 bases outside the gene matches. CDR1 and CDR2 (germline): MNHEY, SVGAGI. The CDR3 reads CASRGQGANNSPLHF. CDR3 nucleotide sequence: TGTGCCAGCAGGGGACAGGGGGCGAATAATTCACCCCTCCACTTT.

This clonotype was seen repeatedly, ten times or more. V is TRBV12-3 or TRBV12-4 and J is TRBJ2-1; D is ambiguous. The CDR3 loop spans 15 amino acids. V lost 7 bases to trimming and J lost 1 base, with 14 bases between them. CDR3 in DNA: TGTGCCAGCAACCATAGGCGAGTATCCTACAATGAGCAGTTCTTC. Amino acid sequence: CASNHRRVSYNEQFF.

The chain employs TRBV20-1 and TRBJ2-5; D not resolved. The CDR3 extends over 13 amino acids. Germline-derived CDR1 and CDR2 are DFQATT and SNEGSKA (reference sequence). With 1 base removed from V and 1 base from J, the gap between germline ends came to 7 bases. This chain's CDR3 is CSARGRVQETQYF. CDR3 coding DNA: TGCAGTGCTAGAGGAAGGGTCCAAGAGACCCAGTACTTC.

This clonotype appeared a few times. The chain recombines TRBV7-2 with TRBJ1-2, with D unclear. V dropped 1 base and J dropped 4 bases, with 7 bases sitting between them. This CDR3 has 13 amino acids. The V gene's germline CDR1 is SGHTA and CDR2 FQGNSA. CDR3 loop: CASSLDDGYGYTF. Written as DNA, the CDR3 is TGTGCCAGCAGCTTAGATGATGGCTATGGCTACACCTTC.

V and J are TRBV12-3 or TRBV12-4 and TRBJ2-7; perhaps TRBD2 as D (6 bases). This CDR3 is 13 amino acids long. V shed 5 bases and J shed 4 bases, with 12 bases lying between them. DNA of the CDR3: TGTGCCAGCAGTCCCGGGACTGAGTACGAGCAGTACTTC. It specifies CASSPGTEYEQYF.

This clonotype was observed a few times. DNA of the CDR3: TGTGCCAGCAGTGGTAGTACCAGGGTCTATGAGCAGTTCTTC. It specifies CASSGSTRVYEQFF. The genes are TRBV12-3 or TRBV12-4 and TRBJ2-1, with a tentative D call TRBD1 (5 bases). With 5 bases removed from V and 8 bases from J, the gap between germline ends came to 16 bases. The CDR3 extends over 14 amino acids.

This clonotype turned up a few times. The chain combines TRBV3-1 with TRBJ1-2; 9 bases agree with TRBD1. The CDR3 is made up of 15 amino acids. V was clipped by 2 bases and J by 5 bases; unmatched bases: 6. Germline loops: CDR1 LGHDT, CDR2 YNNKEL (reference sequence). CDR3 sequence (DNA): TGTGCCAGCAGCCAATCGGACAGGGGATTTTATGGCTACACCTTC. Amino acids: CASSQSDRGFYGYTF.

This clonotype was observed a few times. The chain uses TRBV5-5 and TRBJ1-2; weak D call: TRBD1 (5 bases). V gave up 4 bases and J gave up 4 bases, with 23 bases separating them. Germline V gives CDR1 SGHKS, CDR2 YYEKEE (reference sequence). This CDR3 is 17 amino acids long. In DNA, the CDR3 is TGTGCCAGCAGCAACGGCGGGGGTCCAATTTCCATCTATGGCTACACCTTC. The encoded protein is CASSNGGGPISIYGYTF.

About this clonotype: Relative to the germline gene, one junction end is altered; a read error may explain this. J is TRBJ2-3 and V is TRBV7-7; D is possibly TRBD2 (5 bases). CDR1 is SSHAT, CDR2 FNYEAQ, per germline (reference sequence). The CDR3 contains 13 residues. The CDR3 DNA is TGTGCTAGCAGCGGCTCCTCGGTTGATACGCAGTATTTT. Amino acids: CASSGSSVDTQYF.

This clonotype has just one count. The chain has TRBV11-2 and TRBJ1-2; 7 bases agree with TRBD1. The CDR3 loop spans 15 amino acids. Trimming took 2 bases from V and 4 from J; bases not matched to a gene: 7. The germline CDR1 and CDR2 sequences are SGHAT and FQNNGV. CDR3 nucleotides: TGTGCCAGCAGCTTATCGGATTCAGGGGGCTATGGCTACACCTTC. It codes for CASSLSDSGGYGYTF.

This clonotype showed up just a few times. V and J are TRBV7-6 and TRBJ2-2; a weak D match, TRBD2 (7 bases). Per germline, CDR1 SGHVS and CDR2 FNYEAQ. This CDR3 has 15 residues. V lost 0 bases, J lost 6 bases, and 11 bases lay in between. The CDR3 sequence is CASSLAGGRPGELFF. The CDR3 nucleotides are TGTGCCAGCAGCTTAGCGGGGGGGCGTCCCGGGGAGCTGTTTTTT.

The chain has TRBV7-8 and TRBJ1-6; D is ambiguous. Between the trimmed V and J ends, which lost 5 bases and 0 bases, there was a span of 11 bases. Germline V gene lookup returns CDR1 SGHVS and CDR2 FQNEAQ. This CDR3 spans 16 amino acids. The CDR3 nucleotides read TGTGCCAGCAGCCACAAAGGAGGCTCCTATAATTCACCCCTCCACTTT. It encodes CASSHKGGSYNSPLHF.

Comments on this clonotype: The germline gene is not matched at one end of the junction; a read error may be the cause. The chain joins TRBV12-3 or TRBV12-4 to TRBJ1-5; D is perhaps TRBD1 (5 bases). CDR3 length: 14 amino acids. In DNA, the CDR3 is TGTGCCAGCAGCCAGGACACAAGCAACCAGCCCCAGCATTTT. It encodes CASSQDTSNQPQHF.

This clonotype was found a few times. CDR3: CASRRTGGRGAFF. The CDR3 DNA sequence: TGTGCCAGCAGACGGACGGGGGGGCGCGGGGCTTTCTTT. This chain uses TRBV3-1 with TRBJ1-1, with TRBD1 as a possible D gene (6 bases). The CDR3 is 13 amino acids. V lost 6 bases and J lost 11, with 19 bases in between. Germline V CDR1 and CDR2: LGHDT, YNNKEL (reference sequence).

This clonotype was detected a few times. The CDR3 DNA reads TGTGCCAGCAGCGACCCCGGGACTAGCGGGGGGGCCGGTCCGGATACGCAGTATTTT. It specifies CASSDPGTSGGAGPDTQYF. This sequence joins TRBV9 and TRBJ2-3; 16 bases align to TRBD2. With 3 bases clipped from V and 6 bases from J, the junction kept 13 bases outside the gene matches. Germline V gene data show CDR1 as SGDLS and CDR2 as YYNGEE. The CDR3 contains 19 residues.

There are a few counts of this clonotype. V and J are TRBV7-6 and TRBJ1-6, with 7 bases aligning to TRBD1. V was clipped by 4 bases and J by 9 bases; unmatched bases: 6. Germline V gives CDR1 SGHVS, CDR2 FNYEAQ. The CDR3 loop spans 14 amino acids. The CDR3 bases are TGTGCCAGCAGCTCGACAGGGAGAAGTTCACCCCTCCACTTT. Its translation is CASSSTGRSSPLHF.

This clonotype was seen many times. The genes are TRBV18 and TRBJ2-7; 11 bases match TRBD2. Germline trimming cut 4 bases from V and 3 bases from J; bases unmatched to any gene: 2. Germline V gives CDR1 KGHSH, CDR2 LQKENI. This CDR3 region has 14 residues. The CDR3 reads CASSLGTSGYEQYF. CDR3 nucleotide sequence: TGTGCCAGCTCACTAGGGACTAGCGGCTACGAGCAGTACTTC.

This clonotype appeared a few times. This rearrangement joins TRBV18 to TRBJ2-3, with 7 positions matching TRBD2. This CDR3 spans 16 amino acids. Germline V lookup: CDR1 KGHSH, CDR2 LQKENI. Trimming took 0 bases from V and 2 from J; bases not matched to a gene: 5. CDR3 sequence: CASSPPSGVHTDTQYF. CDR3 nucleotide sequence: TGTGCCAGCTCACCACCCAGCGGGGTACACACAGATACGCAGTATTTT.

This chain links TRBV20-1 with TRBJ2-7, with TRBD1 matching 8 bases. Germline V gene data show CDR1 as DFQATT and CDR2 as SNEGSKA (reference sequence). After removal of 6 bases from V and 1 base from J, the junction contained 5 bases not matched to a gene. CDR3 size: 13 residues. CDR3 sequence (DNA): TGCAGTGCAACCGACAGGGGTTCCTACGAGCAGTACGTC. It codes for CSATDRGSYEQYV.

This clonotype was counted many times. The chain is built from TRBV5-1 and TRBJ2-1; the D is unclear. Germline V gives CDR1 SGHRS, CDR2 YFSETQ. This CDR3 comprises 13 residues. V was trimmed by 4 bases and J by 9 bases, leaving 14 bases between them. The CDR3 region is CASSRVLVGEQFF. In DNA, the CDR3 is TGCGCCAGCAGCCGTGTTCTAGTGGGTGAGCAGTTCTTC. Full variable domain (outside the CDR3, taken from reference TRBV5-1 and TRBJ2-1): KAGVTQTPRYLIKTRGQQVTLSCSPISGHRSVSWYQQTPGQGLQFLFEYFSETQRNKGNFPGRFSGRQFSNSRSEMNVSTLELGDSALYLCASSRVLVGEQFFGPGTRLTVL.

This clonotype has a handful of counts. The rearrangement links TRBV27 to TRBJ1-6; maybe TRBD1 (5 bases). Trimming shortened V by 5 bases and J by 7 bases, and 6 bases separated the two germline ends. In germline, CDR1 is MNHEY, CDR2 SMNVEV (reference sequence). CDR3 length equals 12 residues. CDR3 sequence: CASSRQNSPLHF. The CDR3 region has the DNA TGTGCCAGCAGTAGACAGAATTCACCCCTCCACTTT.

The chain combines TRBV20-1 with TRBJ1-1; D perhaps matches TRBD1 (5 bases). The CDR3 contains 13 residues. V lost 5 bases and J lost 1, with 11 bases in between. Germline V lookup: CDR1 DFQATT, CDR2 SNEGSKA (reference sequence). CDR3 protein: CSASSGGNTEAFF. CDR3 nucleotides: TGCAGTGCTTCGTCGGGGGGGAACACTGAAGCTTTCTTT.

This clonotype appeared a few times. This chain uses TRBV20-1 with TRBJ2-5; perhaps TRBD1 as D (5 bases). CDR3 length: 13 residues. V shed 1 base and J shed 4 bases, with 10 bases lying between them. Germline V gene sequence: CDR1 DFQATT, CDR2 SNEGSKA (reference sequence). As DNA, the CDR3 is TGCAGTGCTAGAGCTGACAGCCCAGAGACCCAGTACTTC. As protein: CSARADSPETQYF.

The V gene is TRBV11-2, the J gene TRBJ2-1, with D perhaps given as TRBD1 or TRBD2 (5 bases each). CDR3 size: 14 residues. The germline V and J ends were trimmed by 1 base and 8 bases, with 12 bases remaining between them. Germline CDR1 and CDR2: SGHAT and FQNNGV. The DNA of the CDR3 is TGTGCCAGCAGCTTAGGAGGGGCTCGGGATGAGCAGTTCTTC. Translating gives CASSLGGARDEQFF.

This clonotype has a handful of counts. The chain couples TRBV7-9 to TRBJ1-2; D is uncertain. The germline CDR1 and CDR2 sequences are SEHNR and FQNEAQ (reference sequence). The CDR3 totals 13 residues. V lost 3 bases and J 2 bases, leaving 7 bases between the germline ends. CDR3 sequence: CASSFPINYGYTF. The CDR3 region has the DNA TGTGCCAGCAGCTTTCCCATCAACTATGGCTACACCTTC. The whole variable domain, filled in from reference TRBV7-9 and TRBJ1-2, reads DTGVSQNPRHKITKRGQNVTFRCDPISEHNRLYWYRQTLGQGPEFLTYFQNEAQLEKSRLLSDRFSAERPKGSFSTLEIQRTEQGDSAMYLCASSFPINYGYTFGSGTRLTVV.

This clonotype was counted between two and nine times. The chain combines TRBV21-1 with TRBJ1-5; TRBD1 was called by the table and not checked on the DNA. TRBV21-1 is recorded as a pseudogene. This CDR3 spans 15 amino acids. This CDR3 is CASSLKGVSNQPQHF. CDR3 sequence (DNA): TGTGCCAGCAGCCTCAAGGGGGTGAGCAATCAGCCCCAGCATTTT.